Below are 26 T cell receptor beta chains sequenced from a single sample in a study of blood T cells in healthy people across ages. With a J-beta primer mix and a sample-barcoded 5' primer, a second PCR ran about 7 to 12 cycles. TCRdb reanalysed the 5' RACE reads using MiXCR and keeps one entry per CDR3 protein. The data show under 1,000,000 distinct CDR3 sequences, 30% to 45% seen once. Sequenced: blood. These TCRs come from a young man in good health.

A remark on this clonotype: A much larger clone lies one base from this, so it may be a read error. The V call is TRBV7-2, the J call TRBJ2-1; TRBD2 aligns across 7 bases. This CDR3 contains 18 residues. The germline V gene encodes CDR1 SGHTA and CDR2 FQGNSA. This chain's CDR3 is CASSLRGSGTLSYNVQFF. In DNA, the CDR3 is TGTGCCAGCAGCTTGAGGGGCAGCGGGACTCTCTCCTACAATGTGCAGTTCTTC. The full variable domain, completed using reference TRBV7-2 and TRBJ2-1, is GAGVSQSPSNKVTEKGKDVELRCDPISGHTALYWYRQSLGQGLEFLIYFQGNSAPDKSGLPSDRFSAERTGGSVSTLTIQRTQQEDSAVYLCASSLRGSGTLSYNVQFFGPGTRLTVL.

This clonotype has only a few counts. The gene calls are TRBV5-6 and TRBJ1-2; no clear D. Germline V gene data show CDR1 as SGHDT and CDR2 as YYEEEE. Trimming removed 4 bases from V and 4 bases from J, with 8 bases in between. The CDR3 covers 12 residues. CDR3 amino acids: CASSGEAYGYTF. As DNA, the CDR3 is TGTGCCAGCAGCGGTGAAGCCTATGGCTACACCTTC.

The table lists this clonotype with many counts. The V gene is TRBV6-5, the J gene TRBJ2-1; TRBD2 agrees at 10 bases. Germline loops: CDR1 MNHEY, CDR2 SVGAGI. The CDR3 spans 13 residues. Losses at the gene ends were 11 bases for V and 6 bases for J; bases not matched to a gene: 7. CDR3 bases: TGTGCCGCCGGGACTAGCGTAGGCAATGAGCAGTTCTTC. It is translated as CAAGTSVGNEQFF.

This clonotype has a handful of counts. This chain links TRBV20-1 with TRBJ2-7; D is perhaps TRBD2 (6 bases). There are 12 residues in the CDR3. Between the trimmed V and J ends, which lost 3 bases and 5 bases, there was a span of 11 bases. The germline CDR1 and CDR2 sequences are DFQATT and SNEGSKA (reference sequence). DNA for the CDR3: TGCAGTGCTAGCCCGGAGGGGAACGAGCAGTACTTC. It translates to CSASPEGNEQYF.

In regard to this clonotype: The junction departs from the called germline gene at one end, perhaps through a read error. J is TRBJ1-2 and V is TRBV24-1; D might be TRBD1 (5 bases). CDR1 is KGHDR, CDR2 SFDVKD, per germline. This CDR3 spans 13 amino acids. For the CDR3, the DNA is TGTGTCACCAGCCCCCGGGGGTTCTATGGCTACACCTTC. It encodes CVTSPRGFYGYTF.

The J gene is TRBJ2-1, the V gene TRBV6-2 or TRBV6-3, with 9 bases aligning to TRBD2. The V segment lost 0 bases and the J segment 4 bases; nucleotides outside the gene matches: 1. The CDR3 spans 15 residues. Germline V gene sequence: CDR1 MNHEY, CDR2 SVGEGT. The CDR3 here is CASSYSSGGYNEQFF. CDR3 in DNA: TGTGCCAGCAGTTACTCTAGCGGGGGATACAATGAGCAGTTCTTC.

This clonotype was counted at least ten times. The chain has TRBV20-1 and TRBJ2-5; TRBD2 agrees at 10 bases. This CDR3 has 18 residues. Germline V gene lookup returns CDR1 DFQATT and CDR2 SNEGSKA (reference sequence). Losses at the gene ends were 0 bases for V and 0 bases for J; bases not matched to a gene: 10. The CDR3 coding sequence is TGCAGTGCTAGAGATCAGGAGAGCGGGGGGGCTTACCAAGAGACCCAGTACTTC. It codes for CSARDQESGGAYQETQYF.

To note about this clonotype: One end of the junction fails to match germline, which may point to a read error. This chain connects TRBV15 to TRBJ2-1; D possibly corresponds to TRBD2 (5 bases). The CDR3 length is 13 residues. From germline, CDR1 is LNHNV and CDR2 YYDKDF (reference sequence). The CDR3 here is CAARDYSYNEQFF. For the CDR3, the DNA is TGTGCCGCCAGAGACTACTCCTACAATGAGCAGTTCTTC.

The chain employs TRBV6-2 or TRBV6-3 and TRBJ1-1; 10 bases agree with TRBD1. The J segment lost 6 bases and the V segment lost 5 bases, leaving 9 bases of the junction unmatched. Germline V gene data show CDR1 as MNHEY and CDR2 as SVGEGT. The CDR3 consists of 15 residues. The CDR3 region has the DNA TGTGCCAGCAGTCGGGACAGGGGTGCGGAAGCTGAAGCTTTCTTT. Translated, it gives CASSRDRGAEAEAFF.

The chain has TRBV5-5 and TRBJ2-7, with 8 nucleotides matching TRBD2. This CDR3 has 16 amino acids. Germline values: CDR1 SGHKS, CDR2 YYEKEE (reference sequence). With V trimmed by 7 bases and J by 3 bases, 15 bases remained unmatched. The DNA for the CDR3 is TGTGCCAGCCGCCCCACTCTTAGCGGGAACGTCTACGAGCAGTACTTC. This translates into CASRPTLSGNVYEQYF.

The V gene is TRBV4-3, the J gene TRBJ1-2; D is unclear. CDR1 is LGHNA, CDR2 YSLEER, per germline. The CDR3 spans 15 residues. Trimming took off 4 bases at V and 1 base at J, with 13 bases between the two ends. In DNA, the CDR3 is TGCGCCAGCAGCCCCCACAAGGAGGATAACTATGGCTACACCTTC. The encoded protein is CASSPHKEDNYGYTF.

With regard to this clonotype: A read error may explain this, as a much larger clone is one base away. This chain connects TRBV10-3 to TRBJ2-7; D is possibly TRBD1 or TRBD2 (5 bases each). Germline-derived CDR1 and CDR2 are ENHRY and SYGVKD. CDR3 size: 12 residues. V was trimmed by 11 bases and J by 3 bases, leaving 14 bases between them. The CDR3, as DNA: TGTGCCGCCGGGACGGGAAGCTACGAGCAGTACTTC. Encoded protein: CAAGTGSYEQYF.

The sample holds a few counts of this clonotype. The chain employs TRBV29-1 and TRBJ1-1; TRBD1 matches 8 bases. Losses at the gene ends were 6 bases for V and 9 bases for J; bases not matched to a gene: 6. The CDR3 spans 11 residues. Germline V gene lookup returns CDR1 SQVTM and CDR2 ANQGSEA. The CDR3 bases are TGCAGCGTGGGGGGACAGGCTCAAGCTTTCTTT. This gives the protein CSVGGQAQAFF.

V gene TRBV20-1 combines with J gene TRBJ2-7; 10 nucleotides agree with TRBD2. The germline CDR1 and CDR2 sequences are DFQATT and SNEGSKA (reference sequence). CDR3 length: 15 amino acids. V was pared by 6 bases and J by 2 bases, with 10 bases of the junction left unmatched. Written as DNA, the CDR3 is TGCAGTGCCGAGAGGGTAGCGGGGGGCACCTACGAGCAGTACTTC. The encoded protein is CSAERVAGGTYEQYF.

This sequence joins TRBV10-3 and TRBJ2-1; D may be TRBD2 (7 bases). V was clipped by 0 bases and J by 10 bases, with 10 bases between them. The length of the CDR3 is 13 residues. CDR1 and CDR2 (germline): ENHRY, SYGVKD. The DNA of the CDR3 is TGTGCCATCAGTGAGTCTAGGGGGGGCGAGCAGTTCTTC. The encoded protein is CAISESRGGEQFF.

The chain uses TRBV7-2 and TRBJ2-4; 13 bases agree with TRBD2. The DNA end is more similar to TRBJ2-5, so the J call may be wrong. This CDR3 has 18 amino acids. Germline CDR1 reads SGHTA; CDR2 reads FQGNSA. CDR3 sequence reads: CASSQGLAGTTGQETQYF. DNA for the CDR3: TGTGCCAGCAGCCAGGGACTAGCGGGGACTACAGGCCAAGAGACCCAGTACTTC.

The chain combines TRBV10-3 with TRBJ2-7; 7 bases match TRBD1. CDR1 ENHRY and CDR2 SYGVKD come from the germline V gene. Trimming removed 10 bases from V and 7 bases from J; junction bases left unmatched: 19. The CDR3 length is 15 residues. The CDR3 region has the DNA TGTGCCACCAAGACAGGGAGCCCCATCTACAATGAGCAGTACTTC. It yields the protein CATKTGSPIYNEQYF.

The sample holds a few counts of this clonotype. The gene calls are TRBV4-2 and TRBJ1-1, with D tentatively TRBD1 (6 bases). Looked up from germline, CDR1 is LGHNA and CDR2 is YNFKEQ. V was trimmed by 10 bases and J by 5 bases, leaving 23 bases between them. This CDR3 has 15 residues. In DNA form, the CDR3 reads TGTGCCACTCTCGACAACACAGGGATTTCGACTGAAGCTTTCTTT. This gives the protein CATLDNTGISTEAFF.

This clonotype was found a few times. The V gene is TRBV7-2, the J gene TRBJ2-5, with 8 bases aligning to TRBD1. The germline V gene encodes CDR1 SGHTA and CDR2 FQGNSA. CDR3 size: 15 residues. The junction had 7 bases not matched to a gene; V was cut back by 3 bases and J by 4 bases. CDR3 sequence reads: CASSLLGQGGETQYF. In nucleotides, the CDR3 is TGTGCCAGCAGCTTGCTAGGACAGGGAGGAGAGACCCAGTACTTC.

CDR3: CAISERDTGELFF. CDR3 DNA: TGTGCCATCAGTGAACGGGACACCGGGGAGCTGTTTTTT. The chain links TRBV10-3 to TRBJ2-2; D not resolved. V dropped 3 bases and J dropped 3 bases, with 5 bases sitting between them. The CDR3 is 13 residues long. Germline V gives CDR1 ENHRY, CDR2 SYGVKD.

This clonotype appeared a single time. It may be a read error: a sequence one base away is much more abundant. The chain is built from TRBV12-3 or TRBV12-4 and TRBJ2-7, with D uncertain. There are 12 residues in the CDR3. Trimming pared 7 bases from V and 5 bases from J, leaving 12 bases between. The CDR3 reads CASTRAGDEQYF. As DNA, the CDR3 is TGTGCCAGCACCCGGGCAGGCGACGAGCAGTACTTC.

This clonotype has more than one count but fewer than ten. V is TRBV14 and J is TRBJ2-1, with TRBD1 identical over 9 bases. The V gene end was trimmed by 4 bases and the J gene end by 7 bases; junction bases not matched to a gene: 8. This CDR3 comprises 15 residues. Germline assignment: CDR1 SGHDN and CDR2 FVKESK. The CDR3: CASSPNGQGRNEQFF. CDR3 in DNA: TGTGCCAGCAGCCCAAACGGACAGGGGCGGAATGAGCAGTTCTTC.

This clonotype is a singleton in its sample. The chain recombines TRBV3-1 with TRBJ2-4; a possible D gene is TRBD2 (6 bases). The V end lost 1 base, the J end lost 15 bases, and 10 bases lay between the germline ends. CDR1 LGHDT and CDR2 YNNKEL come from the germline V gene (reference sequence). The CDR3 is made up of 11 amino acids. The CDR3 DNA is TGTGCCAGCAGCCAAGGCTCGGGAGCGTACTTC. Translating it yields CASSQGSGAYF.

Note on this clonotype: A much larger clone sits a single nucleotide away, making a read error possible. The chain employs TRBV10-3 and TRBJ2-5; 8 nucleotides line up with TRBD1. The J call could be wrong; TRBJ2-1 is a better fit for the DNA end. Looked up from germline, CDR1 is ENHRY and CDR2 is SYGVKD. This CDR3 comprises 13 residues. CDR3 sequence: CAISGGQEETQFF. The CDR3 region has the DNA TGTGCCATCAGCGGGGGACAGGAAGAGACCCAGTTCTTC.

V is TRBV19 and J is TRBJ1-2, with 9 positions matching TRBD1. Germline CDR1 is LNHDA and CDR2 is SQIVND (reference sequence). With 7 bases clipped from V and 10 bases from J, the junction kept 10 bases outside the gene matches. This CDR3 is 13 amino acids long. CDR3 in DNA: TGTGCCAGTACCAAAACCGGGACAGGGCACTACACCTTC. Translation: CASTKTGTGHYTF.

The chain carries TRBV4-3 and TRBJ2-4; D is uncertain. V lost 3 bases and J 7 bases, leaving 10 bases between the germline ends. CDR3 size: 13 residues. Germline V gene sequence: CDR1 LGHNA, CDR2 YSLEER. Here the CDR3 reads CASSQSSGNIQYF. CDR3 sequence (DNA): TGCGCCAGCAGCCAGTCATCTGGGAACATTCAGTACTTC.